The 19 T cell receptor beta chains below were found in one sample sequenced in a study of blood T cell repertoires in COVID-19. Profiled with immunoSEQ multiplex PCR; TCRdb holds only in-frame clones, not every one. The sample includes 72,000 or so clones, around nine tenths of them seen just once. The material sequenced was peripheral blood. These receptors were collected from a woman in her sixties with acute or convalescent COVID-19.

The chain links TRBV6-1 to TRBJ2-3; TRBD2 agrees at 8 bases. V trimming: 2 bases; J trimming: 4 bases; junction bases outside the gene matches: 5. CDR3 length: 15 amino acids. CDR1 is MNHNS and CDR2 is SASEGT in the germline V gene. CDR3 DNA: TGTGCCAGCAGTGAACAGACGGGGGGGCCAGATACGCAGTATTTT. This encodes CASSEQTGGPDTQYF.

In this sample, this clone turned up a few times. The CDR3 nucleotides read TGTGCCAGTAGACGGGACAGTTTCTCTGGAAACACCATATATTTT. Amino acid sequence: CASRRDSFSGNTIYF. This chain connects TRBV19 to TRBJ1-3, with 7 bases fitting TRBD1. CDR1 LNHDA and CDR2 SQIVND come from the germline V gene (reference sequence). With V trimmed by 6 bases and J by 0 bases, 5 bases remained unmatched. The CDR3 spans 15 residues.

For this clone: Additional DNA sequences in this sample encode the identical CDR3. The chain uses TRBV10-3 and TRBJ1-1, with D possibly TRBD1 on 5 matching bases. CDR1 and CDR2 (germline): ENHRY, SYGVKD. V was pared by 10 bases and J by 5 bases, with 17 bases between. The CDR3 runs to 13 residues. CDR3 region: CATGESGNTEAFF. CDR3 DNA sequence: TGTGCCACGGGAGAGTCAGGGAATACTGAAGCTTTCTTT.

The chain employs TRBV19 and TRBJ2-5, with 12 bases lining up with TRBD2. The J segment lost 0 bases and the V segment lost 6 bases, leaving 5 bases of the junction unmatched. This CDR3 spans 16 amino acids. The V gene's germline CDR1 is LNHDA and CDR2 SQIVND (reference sequence). The CDR3 DNA is TGTGCCAGTAGCCCCCTAGCGGGGGGGCACCAAGAGACCCAGTACTTC. Protein product: CASSPLAGGHQETQYF.

This clone showed up just a few times. The chain carries TRBV7-8 and TRBJ2-1; 7 bases are shared with TRBD2. The V segment lost 4 bases and the J segment 9 bases; nucleotides outside the gene matches: 12. The germline V gene encodes CDR1 SGHVS and CDR2 FQNEAQ. The CDR3 runs 15 residues. CDR3 amino acids: CASSSDSGVQSEQFF. The CDR3 bases are TGTGCCAGCAGCTCAGACAGCGGGGTCCAAAGTGAGCAGTTCTTC.

This sequence joins TRBV5-1 and TRBJ2-3; 10 bases align to TRBD1. Germline V gene data show CDR1 as SGHRS and CDR2 as YFSETQ. The CDR3 covers 15 residues. The ends lost 5 bases at V and 5 bases at J; junction bases unmatched: 8. CDR3 nucleotide sequence: TGCGCCAGCAGATTGACAGGGGGCCAGGGAGATACGCAGTATTTT. It codes for CASRLTGGQGDTQYF.

CDR3 coding DNA: TGTGCCAGCAGTCACACTGGCACGGGAGGGCGAGATGAAAAACTGTTTTTT. Translating it yields CASSHTGTGGRDEKLFF. The chain has TRBV6-6 and TRBJ1-4; the D is unclear. V gave up 5 bases and J gave up 6 bases, with 22 bases separating them. Germline V gene lookup returns CDR1 MNHNY and CDR2 SVGAGI (reference sequence). The CDR3 has 17 amino acids.

V is TRBV9 and J is TRBJ2-3; weak D call: TRBD1 (6 bases). Germline V gene lookup returns CDR1 SGDLS and CDR2 YYNGEE. Trimming removed 4 bases from V and 0 bases from J, with 12 bases in between. CDR3 size: 15 residues. The CDR3 here is CASSFRDTSTDTQYF. The CDR3 DNA reads as TGTGCCAGCAGCTTCCGGGACACCAGCACAGATACGCAGTATTTT.

The chain employs TRBV7-2 and TRBJ2-2; 8 bases are shared with TRBD2. Germline V gene sequence: CDR1 SGHTA, CDR2 FQGNSA. This CDR3 spans 16 amino acids. The V and J ends lost 7 bases and 7 bases, in that order; junction bases with no gene match: 14. The CDR3 coding sequence is TGTGCCAGCATCCCGGGAGCTCAGCGGGGGTACGGGGAGCTGTTTTTT. It specifies CASIPGAQRGYGELFF.

The V call is TRBV3-1 (or the pseudogene TRBV3-2), the J call TRBJ2-2; no reliable D call. Germline V gene lookup returns CDR1 LGHDT and CDR2 YNNKEL (reference sequence). This CDR3 comprises 16 residues. V was pared by 2 bases and J by 7 bases, with 17 bases between. CDR3 sequence (DNA): TGTGCCAGCAGCCAACGCGACCGAGGTTCCAACGGGGAGCTGTTTTTT. Its protein product is CASSQRDRGSNGELFF.

The genes are TRBV6-5 and TRBJ2-7; possible D gene TRBD2, 6 bases. The CDR3 contains 15 residues. Germline CDR1 reads MNHEY; CDR2 reads SVGAGI. V was trimmed by 4 bases and J by 6 bases, leaving 19 bases between them. In DNA form, the CDR3 reads TGTGCCAGCAGTTTGAGTGGAGGGGCGGAAGTCGAGCAGTACTTC. Protein product: CASSLSGGAEVEQYF.

This chain joins TRBV10-2 and TRBJ1-1; no clear D gene. Trimming left V 3 bases short and J 6 bases short, with 14 bases between. In germline, CDR1 is WSHSY, CDR2 SAAADI. CDR3 length: 14 amino acids. CDR3 protein: CASSEDTRWAEAFF. In DNA form, the CDR3 reads TGCGCCAGCAGTGAAGACACTCGATGGGCTGAAGCTTTCTTT.

This clone was seen only once. The chain's CDR3 is CASSYSGGEYEKLFF. The CDR3 DNA is TGTGCCAGCAGTTACTCCGGGGGGGAATATGAAAAACTGTTTTTT. V gene TRBV6-6 combines with J gene TRBJ1-4; possibly TRBD1 for D (5 bases). The germline gives CDR1 MNHNY, CDR2 SVGAGI (reference sequence). The CDR3 sequence is 15 residues long. Between the trimmed V and J ends, which lost 0 bases and 6 bases, there was a span of 11 bases.

The chain recombines TRBV9 with TRBJ2-1; TRBD2 agrees at 8 bases. This CDR3 has 18 residues. Per the germline V gene, CDR1 is SGDLS and CDR2 is YYNGEE. V shed 3 bases, J shed 2 bases, and the junction held 13 bases outside the gene matches. The CDR3 DNA sequence: TGTGCCAGCAGCGGAGTTACGGTAGGCGGGGGGCCCTACAATGAGCAGTTCTTC. Encoded protein: CASSGVTVGGGPYNEQFF.

The V gene is TRBV5-4, the J gene TRBJ2-7; D remains ambiguous. The CDR3 covers 15 residues. Germline V gives CDR1 SGHNT, CDR2 YYREEE (reference sequence). Trimming shortened V by 0 bases and J by 3 bases, and 13 bases separated the two germline ends. The CDR3 nucleotides are TGTGCCAGCAGCTTGGGAGGTAGAGGCAGCTACGAGCAGTACTTC. As protein: CASSLGGRGSYEQYF.

This clone was detected a few times. The V gene is TRBV6-5, the J gene TRBJ1-1, with D unresolved. In germline, CDR1 is MNHEY, CDR2 SVGAGI. The CDR3 length is 14 residues. The ends were cut back, 4 bases at V and 2 bases at J, with 11 bases in the middle. The CDR3 region is CASSSDRDNTEAFF. The CDR3 nucleotides are TGTGCCAGCAGTTCGGACCGGGATAACACTGAAGCTTTCTTT.

The rearrangement uses TRBV7-9 and TRBJ2-5; 8 positions match TRBD1. The CDR3 consists of 15 residues. Germline assignment: CDR1 SEHNR and CDR2 FQNEAQ (reference sequence). With V trimmed by 8 bases and J by 5 bases, 13 bases remained unmatched. CDR3 sequence (DNA): TGTGCCAGCTTCGACCAGAGGACAGGGTTGGAGACCCAGTACTTC. Translation gives CASFDQRTGLETQYF.

This clone has only a few counts. The chain uses TRBV5-4 and TRBJ2-1; the match to TRBD2 covers 9 bases. Per germline, CDR1 SGHNT and CDR2 YYREEE (reference sequence). J was trimmed by 7 bases and V by 0 bases; bases with no gene match: 5. CDR3 size: 15 residues. CDR3 sequence (DNA): TGTGCCAGCAGCTTGGGTAGCGGGGGTTGGAATGAGCAGTTCTTC. Residues: CASSLGSGGWNEQFF.

Only one count was recorded for this clone. This chain joins TRBV10-2 and TRBJ2-7, with a possible D match to TRBD1 (6 bases). The V end lost 6 bases, the J end lost 7 bases, and 22 bases lay between the germline ends. The CDR3 runs 15 residues. Germline V gives CDR1 WSHSY, CDR2 SAAADI. The CDR3 loop is CASREAGQQLEEQYF. In nucleotides, the CDR3 is TGCGCCAGCAGGGAGGCCGGACAGCAACTTGAAGAGCAGTACTTC.